This T cell receptor beta chain was obtained from a study of long-term antiretroviral therapy in people with HIV. Every donor contributed at least one pre-ART and at least two post-ART PBMC samples. The germline V gene encodes CDR1 GTSNPN and CDR2 SVGIG (reference sequence). V lost 3 bases and J lost 1; bases outside the gene matches: 2. This CDR3 is built from 14 residues. This was the immunoSEQ v3.0 assay at survey level. The repertoire was sequenced with immunoSEQ multiplex PCR; TCRdb's copy has only in-frame clones and lacks some. The sample includes about 17,000 clones, around 84% of them seen just once.

The specimen comprised unsorted PBMCs, sampled 0.3 years after starting antiretroviral therapy. This sequence originates from a woman in her 50s with HIV. V gene TRBV30 combines with J gene TRBJ2-3; the match to TRBD2 covers 9 bases. CDR3 protein: CAWSLAGGTDTQYF. In DNA, the CDR3 is TGTGCCTGGAGCTTAGCGGGGGGCACAGATACGCAGTATTTT.